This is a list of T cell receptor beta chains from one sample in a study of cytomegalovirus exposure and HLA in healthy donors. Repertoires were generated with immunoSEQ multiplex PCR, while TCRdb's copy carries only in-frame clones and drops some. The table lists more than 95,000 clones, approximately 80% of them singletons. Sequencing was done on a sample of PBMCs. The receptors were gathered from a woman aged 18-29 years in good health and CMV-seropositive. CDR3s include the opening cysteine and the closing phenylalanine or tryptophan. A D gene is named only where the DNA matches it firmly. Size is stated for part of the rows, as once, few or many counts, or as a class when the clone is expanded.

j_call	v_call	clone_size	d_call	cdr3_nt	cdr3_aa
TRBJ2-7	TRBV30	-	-	TGTGCCTGGAGTGATGGTCGGGGTTTTCAGTACGAGCAGTACTTC	CAWSDGRGFQYEQYF
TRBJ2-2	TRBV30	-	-	TGTGCCTGGAGTGTACATGCGGGGACCGGGGAGCTGTTTTTT	CAWSVHAGTGELFF
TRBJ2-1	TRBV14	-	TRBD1	TGTGCCAGCAGCCAAGATGATGGTAGGACAGGGGGCATGAATGAGCAGTTCTTC	CASSQDDGRTGGMNEQFF
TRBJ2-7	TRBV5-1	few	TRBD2	TGCGCCAGCAGCCGGACTAGCGGGAGCCACGAGCAGTACTTC	CASSRTSGSHEQYF
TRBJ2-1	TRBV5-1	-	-	TGCGCCAGCAGCTCCGGACTGGCCTCCTACAATGAGCAGTTCTTC	CASSSGLASYNEQFF
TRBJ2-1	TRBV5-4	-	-	TGTGCCAGCAGCGCACAGGGAAATGAGCAGTTCTTC	CASSAQGNEQFF
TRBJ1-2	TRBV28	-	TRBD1	TGTGCCAGCATAGACAGGGAGAACGGCTACACCTTC	CASIDRENGYTF
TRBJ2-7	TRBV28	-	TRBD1	TGTGCCAGCAGACGACAGGGGGTTTCCTACGAGCAGTACTTC	CASRRQGVSYEQYF
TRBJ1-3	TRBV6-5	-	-	TGTGCCAGTGGGACATCGGAGAACACCATATATTTT	CASGTSENTIYF
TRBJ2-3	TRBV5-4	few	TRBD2	TGTGCCAGCAGCGTAAGCGGGAGTGGAGCAGATACGCAGTATTTT	CASSVSGSGADTQYF
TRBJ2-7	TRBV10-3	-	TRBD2	TGTGCCATCAGGGCGGGAGAGGGGCTCGAGCAGTACTTC	CAIRAGEGLEQYF
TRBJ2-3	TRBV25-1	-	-	TGTGCCAGCAGTGAAAAGGACAGCGGAGGAGATACGCAGTATTTT	CASSEKDSGGDTQYF
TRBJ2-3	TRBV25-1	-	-	TGTGCCAGCAGTGAATCTACTTACACAGATACGCAGTATTTT	CASSESTYTDTQYF
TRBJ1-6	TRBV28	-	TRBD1	TGTGCCAGCAGCTACACAGGGGACAATTCACCCCTCCACTTT	CASSYTGDNSPLHF
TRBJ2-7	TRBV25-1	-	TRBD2	TGTGCCAGCAGAGAAACGGGACTAGCGGGATCCTACGAGCAGTACTTC	CASRETGLAGSYEQYF
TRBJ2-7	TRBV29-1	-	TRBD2	TGCAGCGTAGTAGCGGGAGGGCCTCCCGAGCAGTACTTC	CSVVAGGPPEQYF
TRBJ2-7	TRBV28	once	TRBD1	TGTGCCAGCAGCTTGCGGACAGGGGACATAAGCTCCTACGAGCAGTACTTC	CASSLRTGDISSYEQYF
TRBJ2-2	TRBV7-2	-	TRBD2	TGTGCCAGCAGCTTAGCACTAGCGGTAAACACCGGGGAGCTGTTTTTT	CASSLALAVNTGELFF
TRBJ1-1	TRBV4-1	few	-	TGCGCCAGCAGCCAGGACATGGGAACTGAAGCTTTCTTT	CASSQDMGTEAFF
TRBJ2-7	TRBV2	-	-	TGTGCCAGCAGTGAAGCACTCGAGCAGTACTTC	CASSEALEQYF
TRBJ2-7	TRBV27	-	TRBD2	TGTGCCAGCAGTTTGGCGGGGGACTACGAGCAGTACTTC	CASSLAGDYEQYF
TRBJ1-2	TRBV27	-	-	TGTGCCAGCAGTTTCTTAAGGGGCCGCAACTATGGCTACACCTTC	CASSFLRGRNYGYTF
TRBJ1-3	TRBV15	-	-	TGTGCCACCAGCCCATCTAGGGGCTCTGGAAACACCATATATTTT	CATSPSRGSGNTIYF
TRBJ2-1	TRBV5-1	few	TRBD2	TGCGCCAGCAGCTTGCACAGCCACCAGCGGGAACTACCCTACAATGAGCAGTTCTTC	CASSLHSHQRELPYNEQFF
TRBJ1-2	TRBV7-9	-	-	TGTGCCAGCAGCGGAGACAGAACCAACTATGGCTACACCTTC	CASSGDRTNYGYTF
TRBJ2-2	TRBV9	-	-	TGTGCCAGCCTCGGGAGCACCGGGGAGCTGTTTTTT	CASLGSTGELFF
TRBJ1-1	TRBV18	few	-	TGTGCCAGCTCAATCGGTCAGAGACAAATGAACACTGAAGCTTTCTTT	CASSIGQRQMNTEAFF
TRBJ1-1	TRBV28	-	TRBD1	TGTGCCAGCAGTTTAAGGGGGCAGACTGAAGCTTTCTTT	CASSLRGQTEAFF
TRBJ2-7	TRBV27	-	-	TGTGCCAGCAGCCGTTCTGGCGGCGGGGCGGTCTACGAGCAGTACTTC	CASSRSGGGAVYEQYF
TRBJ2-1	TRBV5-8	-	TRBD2	TGTGCCAGCAGCTTGGGGCTAGCGGGAGGTTACCATGAGCAGTTCTTC	CASSLGLAGGYHEQFF
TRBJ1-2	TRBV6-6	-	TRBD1	TGTGCCAGCAGTTACATTGCAGGGGGCTATGGCTACCCCTTC	CASSYIAGGYGYPF
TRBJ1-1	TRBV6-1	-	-	TGTGCCAGCAGTGAATTGGCGGGCAACACTGAAGCTTTCTTT	CASSELAGNTEAFF
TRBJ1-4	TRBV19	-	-	TGTGCCAGTAGTTCTCAGGGCGGAATCTTGGGTGAAAAACTGTTTTTT	CASSSQGGILGEKLFF
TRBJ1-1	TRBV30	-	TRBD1	TGTGCCTGGAGTGTACGGGGGACAGGGCGGACTGAAGCTTTCTTT	CAWSVRGTGRTEAFF
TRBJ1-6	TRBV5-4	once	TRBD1	TGTGCCAGCAGCTATTTGGGGACAGGGGCCTCACCCCTCCACTTT	CASSYLGTGASPLHF
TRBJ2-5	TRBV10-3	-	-	TGTGCCATCAGTGATTCTCTAGCCGGCAAAGAAGGGACCCAGTACTTC	CAISDSLAGKEGTQYF
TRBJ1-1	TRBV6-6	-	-	TGTGCCAGCAGTTACGCGGGGAACACTGAAGCTTTCTTT	CASSYAGNTEAFF
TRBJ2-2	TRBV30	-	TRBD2	TGTGCCTGGAGCCTCAGACTAGCGGGAACCGGGGAGCTGTTTTTT	CAWSLRLAGTGELFF
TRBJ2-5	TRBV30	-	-	TGTGCCTGGAGTGTCCTCAGGGGCGGAGAGACCCAGTACTTC	CAWSVLRGGETQYF
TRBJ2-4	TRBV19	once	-	TGTGCCAGTACCGATCTGGGGCAGGGGAGAAACATTCAGTACTTC	CASTDLGQGRNIQYF